This TCR beta chain was observed in a study of Ad26.COV2.S vaccination and SARS-CoV-2 variants. Worth noting for this clone: Its antigen is unknown.

Notes on the study in general: Placebo recipients had lower spike-specific TCR breadth than vaccine recipients.

Treatment reported: 19 received Ad26.COV2.S at low or high dose, single or two shots; about 5 received placebo; per-sample allocation not given. On day 63 after the first injection, vaccine and placebo recipients gave samples. An 18-55-year-old adult in Boston served as donor. Generated by immunoSEQ multiplex PCR, the TCRdb table keeps only in-frame clones and is missing some. The sample records under 250,000 clones, 70% to 90% being singletons. This CDR3 region has 16 residues. Germline lookup yields CDR1 MRHNA and CDR2 SNTAGT. Trimming removed 0 bases from V and 7 bases from J; junction bases left unmatched: 8.

This sample comprised peripheral blood, obtained in a trial of Ad26.COV2.S vaccine versus placebo. The origin of this receptor is a person between 18 and 65 years old who received the Ad26.COV2.S COVID-19 vaccine or a placebo. The chain joins TRBV6-4 to TRBJ2-1, with 8 positions matching TRBD2. CDR3 in DNA: TGTGCCAGCAGTGACTCAGGTCGGGGGGGATTGAATGAGCAGTTCTTC. It specifies CASSDSGRGGLNEQFF.